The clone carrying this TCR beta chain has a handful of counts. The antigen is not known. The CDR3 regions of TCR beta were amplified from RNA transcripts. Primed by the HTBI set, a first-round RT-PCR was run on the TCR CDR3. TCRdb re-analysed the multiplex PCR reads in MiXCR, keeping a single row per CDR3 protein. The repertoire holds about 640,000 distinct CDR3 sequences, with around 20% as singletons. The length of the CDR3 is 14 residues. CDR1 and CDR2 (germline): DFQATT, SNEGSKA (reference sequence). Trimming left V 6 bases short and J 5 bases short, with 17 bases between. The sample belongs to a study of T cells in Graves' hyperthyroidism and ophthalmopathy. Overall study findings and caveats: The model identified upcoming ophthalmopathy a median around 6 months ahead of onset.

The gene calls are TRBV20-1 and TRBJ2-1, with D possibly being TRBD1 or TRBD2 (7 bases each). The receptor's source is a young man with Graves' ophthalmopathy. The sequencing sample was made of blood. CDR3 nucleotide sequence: TGCAGTGCCAGGGGGGGGAGGGAGCACAATGAGCAGTTCTTC. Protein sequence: CSARGGREHNEQFF.